One T cell receptor beta chain is described in this entry. What it binds is not known. Every bit of the isolated RNA underwent reverse transcription, so sequencing read expressed TCRB transcripts. Regulatory, naive and central memory T cell samples averaged approximately 3.8 million reads. Libraries were prepared by immunoSEQ multiplex PCR; TCRdb keeps only in-frame clonotypes and omits some of them. The table shows 600,000 to 700,000 clones, with under 15% occurring only once. This record comes from a study of beta chain features in type 1 diabetes. Study findings and constraints: It was among patients, rather than healthy donors, that naive, central memory and Treg TCRB repertoires appeared more similar. All four CD4+ subsets of Type 1 diabetes patients contained TCRB CDR3s that were moderately but significantly shorter.

Cells sorted by CD45RO/CCR7/CD25/CD127/CD95/CD27 comprised CD4+ naive, central memory, regulatory and stem cell-like memory cells. Sequencing was carried out using naive CD4+ T cells from blood. This receptor was taken from a man aged 25 to 45 with type 1 diabetes.

The CDR3 DNA is TGCGCCAGCAGCCCGACGGGGGGCCAATTCTCCTACGAGCAGTACTTC. Its protein product is CASSPTGGQFSYEQYF. The chain carries TRBV5-1 and TRBJ2-7, with D tentatively TRBD2 (7 bases). CDR3 length: 16 residues. V was pared by 4 bases and J by 0 bases, with 17 bases between. Germline lookup yields CDR1 SGHRS and CDR2 YFSETQ.